This T cell receptor beta chain stems from a study of cytomegalovirus exposure and HLA in healthy donors (dated by TCRdb to the late 2010s). With respect to the entire study: According to an earlier analysis of a few hundred of the donors, roughly 180 million T cells yielded roughly 110 million unique TCR beta sequences and around 280 Gb of sequence data. Roughly 300 gigabases of sequencing data and tens of millions of unique TCR sequences were included in an early release covering roughly 600 HLA-typed donors. The genetic ancestry cluster associated with self-reported Caucasian donors included 81% of the roughly 400 genotyped donors. The study aimed to test whether signatures of past pathogen exposure could be identified by cataloging public T cell receptors. The study used immunosequencing to profile the T cell repertoires of several hundred subjects and linked those repertoires to cytomegalovirus serostatus. A separate validation cohort of over 95 different subjects was used in addition to the roughly 620-subject first cohort. To predict cytomegalovirus infection status, the study brought together high-throughput TCR immunosequencing, statistical association of individual TCRs with disease status, and machine learning. To study patterns of TCR occurrence, a later analysis re-analyzed previously published TCR beta repertoires from 550 to 800 donors and added high-resolution HLA genotyping. The later analysis used no new phenotypic data to find candidate immune exposures, relying instead on TCR beta sequences and their occurrence across donors. In an earlier analysis of roughly 600 of the donors, high-throughput TCR beta sequencing was used to judge whether each TCR beta V gene segment behaved as functional or pseudogenic. Alongside the repertoire data, information on donor age, sex, ethnicity and CMV serostatus was compiled. Genome-wide SNP genotypes for about three fifths of the 666 donors were used in a later genetic analysis, which treated that subset as a discovery cohort. All discovery cohort repertoires had been generated using a single sequencing platform. HLA typing included class I and class II loci at four-digit resolution. The number of donors typed differed by locus, with 629-630 for A, B, C, DRB1 and DQB1, more than 500 for DQA1, about 610 for DPA1, and some 450 for DPB1. About five DR-DQ haplotypes were handled as single units for association and clustering, since linkage in the cohort was strong. Across 398 genotyped donors of the cohort, an average of about 200,000 unique TCR beta nucleotide sequences per donor were sequenced, and 15% to 20% of those sequences were non-productive. Summary of the overall study and its limitations: A cluster of highly shared sequence variants was judged likely to be a technical artifact of the sequencing pipeline. While some public TCRs were present in many individuals, most TCR sequences turned up only very rarely across donors. Strong co-occurrence of HLA alleles, especially DR and DQ, made assigning TCR associations to individual alleles difficult. The presence/absence analyses assumed that sequencing depth was roughly uniform across donors, and that assumption may not be true. A later analysis found that most CMV-associated TCR beta chains appeared HLA-restricted, with HLA associations seemingly driven largely by CMV exposure. In a later analysis, the rate of TCR association differed among HLA loci, with DRB1 alleles having the most associated TCRs and HLA-C alleles having the fewest. Some IMGT-functional V segments, including TRBV6-2 and TRBV6-3, could not be distinguished by the 87-base-pair reads and were therefore excluded. In an earlier analysis of approximately 590 of the donors, most TCR beta V segments appeared in productive rearrangements about 87% or about 30% of the time, broadly matching IMGT annotations. Correlated functional status among segregating V segments might reflect linkage disequilibrium, but an unknown experimental factor could not be ruled out. CMV serostatus was the only immune exposure information available for the cohort. The authors suggested that the approach could potentially be generalized to other disease states and immunological phenotypes. According to a later analysis, parvovirus B19, influenza, CMV and Epstein-Barr virus appeared linked to several top co-occurrence clusters. Because HLA typing was unavailable for some donors at each locus, only the typed subset was used in association tests. A later genetic analysis reported fewer N-insertions in productive TCRs among donors in an Asian-associated ancestry cluster than the approximately 700-donor mean. The classifier was reported to diagnose cytomegalovirus status with high specificity and sensitivity in both the original cohort and the validation cohort. Because counts were too low, about 18 rarely observed V segments, including chromosome 9 orphons, were excluded from the earlier analysis of around 640 of the donors. A further reported finding was that TCR beta sequences accurately predicted the HLA-A and HLA-B alleles for most subjects in the first cohort. A later analysis found that HLA-associated TCR beta chains were more clonally expanded and had lower generation probabilities than equally common non-associated chains. At a false discovery rate of 0.05, a later analysis linked some 18,000 TCR beta sequences to specific HLA alleles. V-gene and J-gene trimming of TCR beta chains was associated with a missense DCLRE1C variant in a later genetic analysis, and the association was replicated in an independent cohort. The cohort was sequenced for TCR beta chains only, and without alpha or paired-chain data the features that could be detected were limited. A few of the identified cytomegalovirus-associated TCR beta chains were confirmed in vitro to be specific for cytomegalovirus antigens. In the study, some 180 TCR beta chains were listed as associated with cytomegalovirus.

Note on this clone: Its antigen is not yet known. Base qualities are missing; no much larger clone stands one base away.

The cohort was made up of 666 healthy bone marrow donors. All cohort members were sampled while nominally healthy, although unrecorded immune exposures were likely present. The donor was CMV seronegative and belonged to the group of more than 300 seronegative cohort members. A peripheral blood sample was provided by each donor, and peripheral blood mononuclear cells were used for TCR beta sequencing. The Qiagen DNeasy Blood Extraction Kit was used to extract genomic DNA from the blood cell samples. The library relied on the immunoSEQ multiplex PCR assay. The multiplex PCR relied on a mix of 60 forward primers for TCR Vbeta segments and 13 reverse primers for TCR Jbeta segments. The CDR3 region of rearranged TCR beta genes was amplified from genomic DNA with a multiplex PCR assay. The Illumina HiSeq System was used to sequence the amplified TCR beta libraries as 87-base-pair reads. Processing in the source paper ran as follows. Across the 700 or so repertoires, a later analysis counted some 81 million unique TCR beta chains, 9.5 million to 13 million of which were shared by at least two donors. A nearest-neighbor algorithm error-corrected the raw reads and collapsed the reads into unique sequences, merging closely related sequences to remove PCR and sequencing errors. CDR3 sequences were aligned to IMGT reference sequences to assign V, D and J gene segments. For a sequence to be retained, at least a six-nucleotide match to both a V gene segment and a J gene segment was required. Rearrangements were called productive when the CDR3 lacked stop codons and stayed in frame with V and J; all others were non-productive. Following IMGT convention, CDR3 was defined as the stretch from the second conserved V-encoded cysteine to the conserved J-encoded phenylalanine. The earlier analysis of 500 to 650 of the donors excluded any sequence lacking an unambiguous match to a single V gene segment. An earlier analysis of 450 to 650 of the donors called V segments functional above 56.7% productive rearrangements and segregating when the between-donor standard deviation exceeded 5%. A statistical classification framework was developed to diagnose cytomegalovirus status using the catalog of TCR beta chain sequences. A later analysis assigned V and J genes by comparing TCR nucleotide sequences with IMGT/GENE-DB human TR gene sequences. Using the TCRdist pipeline, a later analysis assigned CDR3 sequences along with most-parsimonious VDJ recombination scenarios. In a later analysis, every TCR beta chain was defined by the combination of its CDR3 amino acid sequence and its V-gene family, and reads without a unique V-gene family were dropped. As a way to deal with suspected cross-contamination and a sequencing artifact, a later analysis dropped 592 nucleotide sequences that were highly shared and had low generation probability. A later analysis calculated a clonal expansion index for each public chain from normalized within-repertoire ranks of inferred template counts. Generation probabilities in a later analysis came from a VDJ recombination model fitted to out-of-frame rearrangements, and those results were checked against IGoR. In a later analysis, TCR-TCR, TCR-HLA and TCR-CMV co-occurrence was scored with hypergeometric tests, and a repertoire-size bias correction was applied to TCR pairs. False discovery rates were estimated in a later analysis by permuting HLA or CMV assignments 20 times. In a later analysis, co-occurring TCRs were grouped with DBSCAN, and TCRdist sequence similarity was added when clustering was performed within HLA-allele-positive subsets. Repertoires with fewer than 30,000 or more than 120,000 public chains were left out of co-occurrence clustering, as were four to six repertoires with anomalous nucleotide sharing. The source is immuneACCESS, and TCRdb retained only in-frame sequences with V and J called. Part of the clones is not carried over; for the studies checked, unresolved V genes explain less than half of this, and the remainder is unexplained. From that table come the V and J calls and clone size; the DNA was used to work out D and trimming. For this sample there are under 200,000 clones; about two thirds appear just once. Clones ranked in the top ten supply 2.8% of the sample.

V lost 3 bases and J lost 2 bases, and the count of bases not matched to a germline gene is 6. The CDR3 has 15 amino acids, counting the end cysteine and phenylalanine. Of all the DNA, just the CDR3 is kept, 45 bases in frame from base 1. CDR1 SGDLS and CDR2 YYNGEE are derived from the germline V gene. The sequenced material came from PBMCs. Recombination connected TRBV9 to TRBJ2-7; 9 of the junction bases match TRBD1. This TCR derives from a woman in her thirties in good health and CMV-seronegative. The DNA sequence reads TGTGCCAGCAGCGCAGCGGGACAGGGTCCCTACGAGCAGTACTTC. This yields the protein CASSAAGQGPYEQYF.